This passage covers 28 T cell receptor beta chains from one sample sequenced in a study of CD8 T cells in ankylosing spondylitis. TCRdb redid the calling of the 5' RACE reads with MiXCR, one entry per CDR3 protein. The table shows 300,000 to 400,000 distinct CDR3 sequences, with around a tenth occurring only once. The sequenced material came from blood, either unsorted or a sorted T cell fraction (not recorded which). Receptor source: a female donor with ankylosing spondylitis or in good health (not recorded which).

This clonotype has ten or more counts. This chain connects TRBV20-1 to TRBJ2-7, with D perhaps matching TRBD1 (6 bases). The CDR3 is 13 amino acids. Trimming stripped 6 bases from V and 4 bases from J, with 16 bases between. In germline, CDR1 is DFQATT, CDR2 SNEGSKA (reference sequence). CDR3 loop: CSAGASPLYEQYF. CDR3 bases: TGCAGTGCGGGGGCATCTCCTCTGTACGAGCAGTACTTC.

The V call is TRBV5-1, the J call TRBJ1-2; D possibly corresponds to TRBD1 (6 bases). V was shortened by 4 bases and J by 7 bases, with 23 bases between the two germline ends. Looked up from germline, CDR1 is SGHRS and CDR2 is YFSETQ. CDR3 length equals 16 residues. The CDR3 bases are TGCGCCAGCAGCAGTTCCGGGACACTTATAACCGGTGGCTACACCTTC. Protein product: CASSSSGTLITGGYTF.

This clonotype was seen ten or more times. The chain carries TRBV10-3 and TRBJ2-2; a weak D match, TRBD2 (5 bases). The CDR3 runs 14 residues. V was pared by 3 bases and J by 6 bases, with 11 bases between. Germline CDR1 and CDR2: ENHRY and SYGVKD. CDR3: CAISDTQEAGELFF. CDR3 nucleotides: TGTGCCATCAGTGATACCCAGGAGGCCGGGGAGCTGTTTTTT.

In its sample, this clonotype was seen many times. The chain uses TRBV7-8 and TRBJ1-1; TRBD1 aligns across 10 bases. Germline CDR1 reads SGHVS; CDR2 reads FQNEAQ. This CDR3 spans 18 amino acids. V lost 4 bases and J lost 5; bases outside the gene matches: 16. Here the CDR3 reads CASSSRQGATSGETEAFF. In DNA form, the CDR3 reads TGTGCCAGCAGCTCCAGACAGGGGGCCACGTCCGGGGAAACTGAAGCTTTCTTT.

The chain uses TRBV20-1 and TRBJ2-7; D possibly corresponds to TRBD2 (6 bases). This CDR3 spans 12 amino acids. Trimming shortened V by 7 bases and J by 3 bases, and 13 bases separated the two germline ends. Per the germline V gene, CDR1 is DFQATT and CDR2 is SNEGSKA (reference sequence). In DNA, the CDR3 is TGCAGTGGTAGCGGACCAGGCTACGAGCAGTACTTC. Amino acid sequence: CSGSGPGYEQYF.

This clonotype was found a few times. The J gene is TRBJ2-7, the V gene TRBV11-2; D is ambiguous. This CDR3 spans 16 amino acids. CDR1 is SGHAT, CDR2 FQNNGV, per germline. Deletions cut 4 bases from V and 3 bases from J, with 19 bases between. The CDR3 loop reads CASSSPTKVIYYEQYF. CDR3 coding DNA: TGTGCCAGCAGCTCCCCAACAAAAGTAATCTACTACGAGCAGTACTTC.

This clonotype was seen a handful of times. The chain recombines TRBV5-1 with TRBJ1-1; 8 nucleotides line up with TRBD1. Germline V CDR1 and CDR2: SGHRS, YFSETQ. V lost 4 bases to trimming and J lost 7 bases; unmatched junction nucleotides: 9. This CDR3 has 14 residues. CDR3 coding DNA: TGCGCCAGCAGCCGGGACGACAGGGGAAGTGAAGCTTTCTTT. Protein: CASSRDDRGSEAFF.

This clonotype was seen a handful of times. The J gene is TRBJ2-2, the V gene TRBV5-1; D perhaps matches TRBD1 (6 bases). The CDR3 length is 17 residues. V was pared by 1 base and J by 1 base, with 14 bases between. Germline V gene data show CDR1 as SGHRS and CDR2 as YFSETQ. CDR3 DNA: TGCGCCAGCAGCTTGTCGGTGAGGGGGTTGAACACCGGGGAGCTGTTTTTT. It codes for CASSLSVRGLNTGELFF.

This clonotype was counted ten times or more. The gene calls are TRBV5-1 and TRBJ1-2; D possibly corresponds to TRBD1 (5 bases). The germline CDR1 and CDR2 sequences are SGHRS and YFSETQ. The length of the CDR3 is 15 residues. V was clipped by 0 bases and J by 7 bases, with 16 bases between them. This CDR3 is CASSLAQGEGGGYTF. Here the CDR3 DNA reads TGCGCCAGCAGCTTGGCCCAGGGCGAGGGAGGTGGCTACACCTTC.

This clonotype has only a few counts. The chain employs TRBV24-1 and TRBJ2-7; 7 bases match TRBD1. Germline-derived CDR1 and CDR2 are KGHDR and SFDVKD. V lost 3 bases, J lost 2 bases, and 6 bases stayed unmatched. This CDR3 has 15 residues. CDR3 residues: CATSDGGQPTYEQYF. The DNA of the CDR3 is TGTGCCACCAGTGATGGGGGACAGCCCACCTACGAGCAGTACTTC.

This clonotype was detected a few times. The V gene is TRBV5-1, the J gene TRBJ1-6; 8 nucleotides line up with TRBD1. Losses at the gene ends were 3 bases for V and 5 bases for J; bases not matched to a gene: 13. The length of the CDR3 is 18 residues. Germline CDR1 reads SGHRS; CDR2 reads YFSETQ. CDR3 amino acids: CASSSGTGFGIHNSPLHF. In DNA form, the CDR3 reads TGCGCCAGCAGCTCCGGGACAGGCTTCGGGATACATAATTCACCCCTCCACTTT.

This clonotype came up many times. The chain carries TRBV12-3 or TRBV12-4 and TRBJ2-2; D is perhaps TRBD2 (5 bases). V was pared by 6 bases and J by 4 bases, with 18 bases between. This CDR3 has 16 amino acids. The CDR3 here is CASSPGSRVFTGELFF. The CDR3 region has the DNA TGTGCCAGCAGCCCGGGGAGCCGCGTATTCACCGGGGAGCTGTTTTTT.

This clonotype was recorded many times. J is TRBJ2-5 and V is TRBV5-6, with a possible D match to TRBD1 (6 bases). CDR3 length equals 15 residues. Trimming shortened V by 0 bases and J by 3 bases, and 12 bases separated the two germline ends. Germline V gene lookup returns CDR1 SGHDT and CDR2 YYEEEE. The CDR3 sequence is CASSLGVRGKETQYF. The CDR3, as DNA: TGTGCCAGCAGCTTGGGGGTCAGGGGAAAAGAGACCCAGTACTTC.

This chain joins TRBV27 and TRBJ2-7, with 8 bases fitting TRBD2. Trimming removed 7 bases from V and 4 bases from J; junction bases left unmatched: 6. Germline values: CDR1 MNHEY, CDR2 SMNVEV (reference sequence). The CDR3 length is 13 residues. CDR3 amino acids: CASKAASGYEQYF. CDR3 DNA sequence: TGTGCCAGCAAGGCGGCTAGCGGGTACGAGCAGTACTTC.

This clonotype was observed a handful of times. The rearrangement uses TRBV15 and TRBJ1-3; D unresolved. CDR3 size: 19 residues. Germline V gene lookup returns CDR1 LNHNV and CDR2 YYDKDF (reference sequence). V lost 1 base and J lost 0, with 19 bases in between. This chain's CDR3 is CATSRALQGRTHSGNTIYF. In DNA, the CDR3 is TGTGCCACCAGCAGAGCTCTACAAGGCAGGACTCACTCTGGAAACACCATATATTTT.

This clonotype was seen many times. The gene calls are TRBV11-1 and TRBJ2-7; 9 nucleotides line up with TRBD2. The CDR3 is made up of 19 amino acids. J lost 2 bases, V lost 1 base, and 15 bases had no gene match. Germline CDR1 SGHAT, CDR2 FQDESV (reference sequence). In nucleotides, the CDR3 is TGTGCCAGCAGCTTAGTTGGAGCGGGGGGCTATGTTTATACCTACGAGCAGTACTTC. Residues: CASSLVGAGGYVYTYEQYF.

Notes on this clonotype: Given a much more abundant clone one base away, this may be a read error. Here the CDR3 reads CASRAGGSSTDTQYF. CDR3 DNA: TGTGCCAGCAGAGCAGGAGGATCTAGCACAGATACGCAGTATTTT. This chain joins TRBV7-2 and TRBJ2-3; weak D call: TRBD2 (5 bases). This CDR3 contains 15 residues. Trimming shortened V by 6 bases and J by 0 bases, and 13 bases separated the two germline ends. CDR1 is SGHTA, CDR2 FQGNSA, per germline.

This clonotype was seen many times. The chain links TRBV20-1 to TRBJ2-3, with 7 bases matching TRBD1. There are 15 residues in the CDR3. V lost 1 base and J lost 3; bases outside the gene matches: 7. Germline CDR1 and CDR2: DFQATT and SNEGSKA (reference sequence). The DNA of the CDR3 is TGCAGTGCTAGAGGACCCTCGACAGGGACAGATACGCAGTATTTT. Its protein product is CSARGPSTGTDTQYF.

The table lists this clonotype with many counts. This chain uses TRBV28 with TRBJ2-3, with 8 bases identical to TRBD1. Looked up from germline, CDR1 is MDHEN and CDR2 is SYDVKM. V lost 5 bases, J lost 3 bases, and 7 bases stayed unmatched. This CDR3 is 15 amino acids long. CDR3 DNA sequence: TGTGCCAGCAGTAGGCCCGGGACAGGTACAGATACGCAGTATTTT. It codes for CASSRPGTGTDTQYF.

This rearrangement joins TRBV20-1 to TRBJ2-5; possibly TRBD2 for D (6 bases). CDR1 DFQATT and CDR2 SNEGSKA come from the germline V gene (reference sequence). The CDR3 spans 14 residues. V shed 3 bases and J shed 0 bases, with 11 bases lying between them. The CDR3 spells CSASAGTYQETQYF. The CDR3 DNA follows: TGCAGTGCTAGCGCGGGGACTTACCAAGAGACCCAGTACTTC.

This clonotype was seen many times. The J gene is TRBJ1-6, the V gene TRBV20-1; a weak D match, TRBD1 (6 bases). Germline V gene data show CDR1 as DFQATT and CDR2 as SNEGSKA (reference sequence). V dropped 1 base and J dropped 4 bases, with 14 bases sitting between them. CDR3 length equals 16 residues. In DNA, the CDR3 is TGCAGTGCTAGAGCCCGGGGGGGCGCTTATAATTCACCCCTCCACTTT. Translating it yields CSARARGGAYNSPLHF.

This clonotype showed up many times. The chain has TRBV3-1 and TRBJ2-2; TRBD2 matches at 8 bases. The trim removed 7 bases at V and 7 bases at J, leaving 8 bases unmatched. The length of the CDR3 is 14 residues. The germline gives CDR1 LGHDT, CDR2 YNNKEL (reference sequence). This chain's CDR3 is CASTFGRAGGELFF. CDR3 sequence (DNA): TGTGCCAGCACGTTCGGGAGGGCCGGCGGGGAGCTGTTTTTT.

This clonotype came up a few times. The chain uses TRBV9 and TRBJ2-1; TRBD2 matches 14 bases. The CDR3 sequence is 15 residues long. Germline CDR1 is SGDLS and CDR2 is YYNGEE. With V trimmed by 6 bases and J by 9 bases, 8 bases remained unmatched. CDR3 protein: CASTRGGLAGGEQFF. The CDR3 DNA is TGTGCCAGCACCCGGGGAGGACTAGCGGGGGGTGAGCAGTTCTTC.

V and J are TRBV24-1 and TRBJ2-3, with 7 bases that match TRBD2. V shed 8 bases, J shed 3 bases, and the junction held 13 bases outside the gene matches. Germline V gene lookup returns CDR1 KGHDR and CDR2 SFDVKD. This CDR3 contains 16 residues. For the CDR3, the DNA is TGTGCCACCAATATAAGGGAGCGGGATGCGACAGATACGCAGTATTTT. Translating it yields CATNIRERDATDTQYF.

The gene calls are TRBV20-1 and TRBJ2-3; D call uncertain. Germline V lookup: CDR1 DFQATT, CDR2 SNEGSKA (reference sequence). V lost 3 bases to trimming and J lost 3 bases, with 7 bases between them. The CDR3 runs 12 residues. DNA for the CDR3: TGCAGTGCTAGTTTGGCTACAGATACGCAGTATTTT. Its translation: CSASLATDTQYF.

This clonotype was detected many times. The V call is TRBV20-1, the J call TRBJ2-7, with 11 bases identical to TRBD1. J was trimmed by 6 bases and V by 7 bases; bases with no gene match: 8. The germline CDR1 and CDR2 sequences are DFQATT and SNEGSKA (reference sequence). The CDR3 is made up of 13 amino acids. CDR3 DNA sequence: TGCAGTGTAAAGGGGGACAGGGGGGCCGAGCAGTACTTC. It specifies CSVKGDRGAEQYF.

This clonotype was recorded a few times. J is TRBJ2-7 and V is TRBV7-8; D is possibly TRBD1 (5 bases). Deletions cut 2 bases from V and 0 bases from J, with 14 bases between. This CDR3 is built from 16 residues. Germline V gene sequence: CDR1 SGHVS, CDR2 FQNEAQ. CDR3 protein: CASSLPPEQASYEQYF. The CDR3 nucleotides read TGTGCCAGCAGCTTACCTCCCGAACAGGCCTCCTACGAGCAGTACTTC.

A few counts support this clonotype. The J gene is TRBJ2-3, the V gene TRBV14; no clear D. The CDR3 has 17 residues. Germline CDR1 and CDR2: SGHDN and FVKESK. V shed 1 base and J shed 1 base, with 15 bases lying between them. The CDR3 loop reads CASSQVKTAGGTDTQYF. CDR3 sequence (DNA): TGTGCCAGCAGCCAAGTCAAGACGGCTGGGGGCACAGATACGCAGTATTTT.